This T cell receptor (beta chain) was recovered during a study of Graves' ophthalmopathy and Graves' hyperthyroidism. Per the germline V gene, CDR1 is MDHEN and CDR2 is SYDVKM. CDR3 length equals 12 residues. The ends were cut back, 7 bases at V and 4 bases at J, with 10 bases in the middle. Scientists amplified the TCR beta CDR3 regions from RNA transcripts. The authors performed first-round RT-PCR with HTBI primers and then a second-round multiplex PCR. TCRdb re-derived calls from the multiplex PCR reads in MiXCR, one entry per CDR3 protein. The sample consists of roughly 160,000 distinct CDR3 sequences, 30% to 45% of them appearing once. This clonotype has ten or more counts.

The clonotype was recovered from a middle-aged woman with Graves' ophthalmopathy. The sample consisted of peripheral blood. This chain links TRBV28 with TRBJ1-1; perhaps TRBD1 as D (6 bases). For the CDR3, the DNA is TGTGCCAGCACCGGGACATCCACTGAAGCTTTCTTT. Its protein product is CASTGTSTEAFF.